The clone carrying this T cell receptor (beta chain) has more than one count but fewer than ten. The antigen is unknown. The data originate from a study of identical twins. Study outcomes and limitations: Among beta out-of-frame sequences, excess sharing between twins appeared weaker. Conclusions were drawn cross-sectionally by statistical analysis, without following the same donors.

Germline values: CDR1 LGHDT, CDR2 YNNKEL (reference sequence). The CDR3 runs to 14 residues. V was pared by 4 bases and J by 9 bases, with 9 bases of the junction left unmatched. Addition of a universal primer site occurred through template switching, and cDNA carried unique molecular identifiers. TCRdb analysed the 5' RACE reads with MiXCR anew, one entry per CDR3 protein. Here the sample spans a few hundred thousand distinct CDR3 sequences, 9% being singletons. The sample taken for sequencing was naive T cells sorted from blood. This TCR came from a woman aged 45-65 years in good health. V and J are TRBV3-1 and TRBJ1-5; 7 positions agree with TRBD1. Here the CDR3 reads CASSPWDSVGPQHF. In DNA form, the CDR3 reads TGTGCCAGCAGCCCCTGGGACAGCGTCGGGCCCCAGCATTTT. The entire variable domain, with the rest obtained from reference TRBV3-1 and TRBJ1-5, is as follows: DTAVSQTPKYLVTQMGNDKSIKCEQNLGHDTMYWYKQDSKKFLKIMFSYNNKELIINETVPNRFSPKSPDKAHLNLHINSLELGDSAVYFCASSPWDSVGPQHFGDGTRLSIL.